This T cell receptor (beta chain) was documented in a study of Ad26.COV2.S vaccination and SARS-CoV-2 variants (dated by TCRdb to the early 2020s). Describing the broader study: Vaccine-arm donors were drawn from COV1001, a multicentre, randomized, double-blind, placebo-controlled phase I-IIa trial of Ad26.COV2.S in healthy adults. Participants in the trial were split at random into five groups of five each, receiving low-dose or high-dose Ad26.COV2.S once or twice, or else placebo on both occasions. Sequencing of the TCRbeta repertoire served to evaluate the specificity and breadth of SARS-CoV-2-reactive T cell receptors following Ad26.COV2.S vaccination. The TCR-sequenced set comprised approximately 32 samples: around 20 Ad26.COV2.S vaccine recipients, 5 placebo recipients and 8 SARS-CoV-2 convalescent individuals. Investigators did not know the trial group allocation while performing experiments and assessing outcomes. Ad26.COV2.S was administered intramuscularly at 5 x 10^10 or 1 x 10^11 viral particles, either as a single shot or as two shots given 56 days apart.

The sample's treatment or condition, from its label and the paper: some 20 received Ad26.COV2.S at low or high dose, single or two shots; 5 received placebo; per-sample allocation not given. For vaccine and placebo recipients, the sequenced repertoires came from samples collected on day 63 after the first injection. In Cohort 1b, about 27 adults aged 18-55 years were enrolled at a single site in Boston, USA, between 29 July and 7 August 2020. Ad26.COV2.S consisted of a replication-incompetent adenovirus type 26 vector by which a prefusion-stabilized SARS-CoV-2 spike protein from the original Wuhan strain was expressed. The V end loses 0 bases and the J end loses 9 bases, and a stretch of 10 bases separates them. Looking up the germline V gene yields CDR1 SGDLS and CDR2 YYNGEE. The cysteine opens and the phenylalanine closes a CDR3 of 13 amino acids. Only CDR3 DNA remains: 39 bases, in frame from the first base.

The immunoSEQ Assay was used to sequence TCRbeta CDR3 regions. After extraction, genomic DNA underwent amplification by bias-controlled multiplex PCR, followed by high-throughput sequencing. Processing in the source paper ran as follows. To quantify the absolute abundance of every unique TCRbeta CDR3 region, sequences were collapsed and filtered. T cell fraction was estimated by normalizing TCRbeta template counts to usable DNA, which was measured by amplifying reference genes present in all nucleated cells. Repertoire TCRs were annotated as SARS-CoV-2-specific when V gene, CDR3 amino acid sequence and J gene were exactly matched to a known reactive TCR set. The reference SARS-CoV-2 TCR set came from MIRA and was filtered for enrichment in COVID-19-positive ImmuneCODE repertoires, removing public or cross-reactive TCRs. Drawing on the MIRA antigens, annotated TCRs were analysed further at the level of specific ORF or position within ORF. Depth was the summed frequency of annotated unique rearrangements, while breadth was defined as annotated unique rearrangements over total unique productive rearrangements. Two-sided Wilcoxon rank-sum tests were used to compare TCR breadth between groups. Drawn from immuneACCESS, this table holds only the in-frame rearrangements with V and J called that TCRdb kept. Clones are partly lost; checked studies trace under half to an unresolved V gene and leave the rest unexplained. V and J calls plus clone size are reproduced from that table; the DNA served to infer D and trimming. The sample table lists around 400,000 clones, approximately 83% of them with a count of one. The biggest ten clones account for around 7.4% of the sample.

Points the paper makes about the study in general: Vaccine and placebo recipients had comparable non-spike TCR breadth, which fits with the vaccine containing only spike. Substantial breadth of spike-specific CD8+ and CD4+ T cell responses was reported after vaccination. The study lacked the statistical power to compare responses across vaccine doses or regimens. It was noted by the authors that total T cell responses may have been underestimated by the TCR breadth and depth analyses. Higher spike-specific TCR breadth was observed in Ad26.COV2.S recipients than in placebo recipients (P = 0.0014).

Remarks on this clone: This clone's antigen is unknown. No base quality information exists; no much larger clone differs at one position.

The TCR was taken from a person between 18 and 65 years old who received the Ad26.COV2.S COVID-19 vaccine or a placebo. Rearrangement joined TRBV9 to TRBJ2-1, and TRBD2 may be the D gene, going by 6 matching bases. The sequenced sample was peripheral blood, obtained in a trial of Ad26.COV2.S vaccine versus placebo. The sequence in DNA is TGTGCCAGCAGCGTAGCTTTTAGCGGTGAGCAGTTCTTC. Translated, it gives CASSVAFSGEQFF.